Sequencing of this TCR beta chain was carried out in a study of graft-versus-host responses after intestinal transplantation. Study-level background: Recipients were all induced with anti-thymocyte globulin, then given tacrolimus and steroids for 3 to 4 years. Points from the study as a whole: Elevated graft-versus-host to host-versus-graft clonal ratios in allografts were recorded for patients with graft-donor T cell macrochimerism. Ileal or blood samples showed some GvH clones first, and such clones were also found in recipient marrow.

Sequencing used immunoSEQ multiplex PCR; TCRdb keeps in-frame clones, though not all of them. The data hold more than 20,000 clones, with over 65% observed a single time. Trimming took off 2 bases at V and 0 bases at J, with 5 bases between the two ends. The CDR3 sequence is 13 residues long. The V gene's germline CDR1 is SGHRS and CDR2 YFSETQ. A word on this clone: What it binds is unknown.

The chain joins TRBV5-1 to TRBJ1-1; D is unresolved. The material was PBMCs, obtained approximately 29 days after intestinal transplant. This clonotype was obtained from a human patient who received an intestinal transplant, so some T cells may come from the graft donor. In DNA, the CDR3 is TGCGCCAGCAGCTTCAACTTGAACACTGAAGCTTTCTTT. Translation gives CASSFNLNTEAFF.